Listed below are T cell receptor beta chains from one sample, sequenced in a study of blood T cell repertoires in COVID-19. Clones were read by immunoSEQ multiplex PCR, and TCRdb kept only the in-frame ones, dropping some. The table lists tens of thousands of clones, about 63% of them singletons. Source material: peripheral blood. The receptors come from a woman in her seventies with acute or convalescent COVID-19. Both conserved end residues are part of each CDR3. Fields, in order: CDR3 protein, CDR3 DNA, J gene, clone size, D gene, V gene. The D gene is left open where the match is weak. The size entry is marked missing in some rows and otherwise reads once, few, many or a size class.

CDR3aa: CASSLASGKNFYEQYF
CDR3nt: TGCGCCAGCAGCTTGGCATCAGGGAAAAACTTTTACGAGCAGTACTTC
j_gene: TRBJ2-7
abundance: once
d_gene: .
v_gene: TRBV5-1

CDR3aa: CASSFNRGQGYEQYF
CDR3nt: TGTGCCAGCAGCTTCAACAGGGGGCAGGGATACGAGCAGTACTTC
j_gene: TRBJ2-7
abundance: .
d_gene: TRBD1
v_gene: TRBV6-5

CDR3aa: CASSRRTSGRGVETQYF
CDR3nt: TGTGCCAGCAGTCGTCGGACTAGCGGGAGGGGGGTAGAGACCCAGTACTTC
j_gene: TRBJ2-5
abundance: .
d_gene: TRBD2
v_gene: TRBV28

CDR3aa: CASSQPQGEQYF
CDR3nt: TGTGCCAGCAGCCAGCCTCAGGGGGAGCAGTACTTC
j_gene: TRBJ2-7
abundance: .
d_gene: .
v_gene: TRBV4-2

CDR3aa: CASSIDGPAGTEAFF
CDR3nt: TGTGCCAGTAGTATAGATGGACCGGCAGGGACTGAAGCTTTCTTT
j_gene: TRBJ1-1
abundance: .
d_gene: .
v_gene: TRBV19

CDR3aa: CASSFFPPDRYEQYF
CDR3nt: TGCGCCAGCAGCTTTTTCCCACCCGACAGATACGAGCAGTACTTC
j_gene: TRBJ2-7
abundance: many
d_gene: .
v_gene: TRBV5-1

CDR3aa: CASSERLAGDNNEQFF
CDR3nt: TGTGCCAGCAGCGAAAGACTAGCGGGGGATAACAATGAGCAGTTCTTC
j_gene: TRBJ2-1
abundance: .
d_gene: TRBD2
v_gene: TRBV7-6

CDR3aa: CATSGDRGPLHF
CDR3nt: TGTGCCACCAGTGGTGACAGGGGGCCCCTCCACTTT
j_gene: TRBJ1-6
abundance: .
d_gene: TRBD1
v_gene: TRBV24-1

CDR3aa: CATSDVTGTGVQETQYF
CDR3nt: TGTGCCACCAGTGACGTAACCGGGACAGGTGTTCAAGAGACCCAGTACTTC
j_gene: TRBJ2-5
abundance: .
d_gene: TRBD1
v_gene: TRBV24-1

CDR3aa: CASRGQGVGETQYF
CDR3nt: TGTGCCAGCAGAGGCCAGGGGGTGGGGGAGACCCAGTACTTC
j_gene: TRBJ2-5
abundance: .
d_gene: TRBD1
v_gene: TRBV28

CDR3aa: CASSPTRGMRDTEAFF
CDR3nt: TGTGCCAGCTCACCGACGAGAGGGATGAGGGACACTGAAGCTTTCTTT
j_gene: TRBJ1-1
abundance: few
d_gene: .
v_gene: TRBV18

CDR3aa: CASSQDLTATNYGYTF
CDR3nt: TGTGCCAGCAGCCAAGATCTCACAGCTACTAACTATGGCTACACCTTC
j_gene: TRBJ1-2
abundance: .
d_gene: .
v_gene: TRBV3-1/TRBV3-2

CDR3aa: CASIPLPGAYEQYF
CDR3nt: TGTGCCAGCATCCCCCTTCCGGGGGCCTACGAGCAGTACTTC
j_gene: TRBJ2-7
abundance: .
d_gene: .
v_gene: TRBV5-5

CDR3aa: CASSQEGSGRNEQFF
CDR3nt: TGTGCCAGCAGCCAAGAGGGCAGCGGGAGGAATGAGCAGTTCTTC
j_gene: TRBJ2-1
abundance: .
d_gene: TRBD2
v_gene: TRBV4-2

CDR3aa: CASSAGQRETQYF
CDR3nt: TGTGCCAGCAGCGCGGGGCAGCGAGAGACCCAGTACTTC
j_gene: TRBJ2-5
abundance: .
d_gene: .
v_gene: TRBV12-3/TRBV12-4

CDR3aa: CASRPGHSSYEQYF
CDR3nt: TGTGCCAGCAGACCGGGACATAGCTCCTACGAGCAGTACTTC
j_gene: TRBJ2-7
abundance: .
d_gene: .
v_gene: TRBV6-5

CDR3aa: CASSLLRNTGELFF
CDR3nt: TGTGCCAGCAGCCTACTGCGGAACACCGGGGAGCTGTTTTTT
j_gene: TRBJ2-2
abundance: .
d_gene: .
v_gene: TRBV7-8

CDR3aa: CSSGRRYGTDTQYF
CDR3nt: TGTTCTAGCGGGAGGAGATATGGGACAGATACGCAGTATTTT
j_gene: TRBJ2-3
abundance: .
d_gene: TRBD2
v_gene: TRBV7-2

CDR3aa: CASVMGGEGQYF
CDR3nt: TGTGCCAGCGTGATGGGGGGTGAGGGCCAGTACTTC
j_gene: TRBJ2-5
abundance: .
d_gene: .
v_gene: TRBV2

CDR3aa: CASSLSAGVHGTDTQYF
CDR3nt: TGTGCCAGCAGCTTATCAGCGGGAGTTCACGGCACAGATACGCAGTATTTT
j_gene: TRBJ2-3
abundance: .
d_gene: TRBD2
v_gene: TRBV7-9

CDR3aa: CATSRDPPPTGFYEQYF
CDR3nt: TGTGCCACCAGCAGAGACCCCCCCCCAACAGGGTTTTACGAGCAGTACTTC
j_gene: TRBJ2-7
abundance: .
d_gene: .
v_gene: TRBV15

CDR3aa: CASSMVAGNRYGYTF
CDR3nt: TGTGCCAGTAGTATGGTAGCAGGGAATCGCTATGGCTACACCTTC
j_gene: TRBJ1-2
abundance: .
d_gene: .
v_gene: TRBV19

CDR3aa: CATASTGVYYEQYF
CDR3nt: TGTGCCACCGCAAGCACAGGGGTGTATTACGAGCAGTACTTC
j_gene: TRBJ2-7
abundance: .
d_gene: TRBD1
v_gene: TRBV6-5

CDR3aa: CAISNGQGGQPQHF
CDR3nt: TGTGCCATCAGCAACGGACAGGGTGGACAGCCCCAGCATTTT
j_gene: TRBJ1-5
abundance: few
d_gene: TRBD1
v_gene: TRBV10-3

CDR3aa: CASSLGLAGGTDTQYF
CDR3nt: TGTGCCAGCAGTCTCGGACTAGCGGGGGGCACAGATACGCAGTATTTT
j_gene: TRBJ2-3
abundance: few
d_gene: TRBD2
v_gene: TRBV28

CDR3aa: CASSVTGADTQYF
CDR3nt: TGTGCCAGCAGCGTGACGGGAGCAGATACGCAGTATTTT
j_gene: TRBJ2-3
abundance: .
d_gene: .
v_gene: TRBV9

CDR3aa: CASSSANQPQHF
CDR3nt: TGTGCCAGCAGCTCCGCGAATCAGCCCCAGCATTTT
j_gene: TRBJ1-5
abundance: .
d_gene: .
v_gene: TRBV7-9

CDR3aa: CASSDSLAGGWHIQYF
CDR3nt: TGTGCCAGCAGTGATAGCCTAGCGGGGGGTTGGCACATTCAGTACTTC
j_gene: TRBJ2-4
abundance: once
d_gene: TRBD2
v_gene: TRBV6-1

CDR3aa: CASSLRTSTDTQYF
CDR3nt: TGCGCCAGCAGCTTGAGGACTAGCACAGATACGCAGTATTTT
j_gene: TRBJ2-3
abundance: .
d_gene: .
v_gene: TRBV5-1

CDR3aa: CASSFTGGLDGELFF
CDR3nt: TGTGCCAGCAGTTTTACGGGGGGGCTGGACGGGGAGCTGTTTTTT
j_gene: TRBJ2-2
abundance: .
d_gene: TRBD2
v_gene: TRBV28

CDR3aa: CASSVDPEAGGTDTQYF
CDR3nt: TGTGCCAGCAGCGTAGACCCGGAAGCGGGAGGAACAGATACGCAGTATTTT
j_gene: TRBJ2-3
abundance: once
d_gene: TRBD2
v_gene: TRBV9

CDR3aa: CASSYGDSFTDTQYF
CDR3nt: TGTGCCAGCAGTTACGGGGACAGCTTCACAGATACGCAGTATTTT
j_gene: TRBJ2-3
abundance: .
d_gene: TRBD1
v_gene: TRBV6-6

CDR3aa: CASSLEGNEQFF
CDR3nt: TGTGCCAGCAGCTTAGAGGGGAATGAGCAGTTCTTC
j_gene: TRBJ2-1
abundance: .
d_gene: .
v_gene: TRBV7-9

CDR3aa: CASSSGTVWDTRPNNEQFF
CDR3nt: TGTGCCAGCAGCTCAGGGACCGTATGGGACACCAGACCGAACAATGAGCAGTTCTTC
j_gene: TRBJ2-1
abundance: .
d_gene: .
v_gene: TRBV7-6

CDR3aa: CASSLETSGYEQYF
CDR3nt: TGTGCCAGCAGTTTAGAGACTAGCGGATACGAGCAGTACTTC
j_gene: TRBJ2-7
abundance: .
d_gene: TRBD2
v_gene: TRBV27

CDR3aa: CASSQVSSGGAADTQYF
CDR3nt: TGTGCCAGCAGCCAAGTGAGTAGCGGGGGGGCAGCAGATACGCAGTATTTT
j_gene: TRBJ2-3
abundance: few
d_gene: TRBD2
v_gene: TRBV4-2

CDR3aa: CASSSQTVSTEAFF
CDR3nt: TGTGCCAGCTCCTCACAAACAGTTTCCACTGAAGCTTTCTTT
j_gene: TRBJ1-1
abundance: many
d_gene: .
v_gene: TRBV18

CDR3aa: CASSPRGGNSPLHF
CDR3nt: TGTGCCAGCAGCCCGAGGGGGGGGAACTCACCCCTCCACTTT
j_gene: TRBJ1-6
abundance: .
d_gene: .
v_gene: TRBV7-2

CDR3aa: CASSTYSTDTQYF
CDR3nt: TGTGCCAGCAGCACCTATAGCACAGATACGCAGTATTTT
j_gene: TRBJ2-3
abundance: .
d_gene: .
v_gene: TRBV5-8

CDR3aa: CASSRDGGNEKLFF
CDR3nt: TGTGCCAGCAGCCGGGACGGGGGGAATGAAAAACTGTTTTTT
j_gene: TRBJ1-4
abundance: .
d_gene: .
v_gene: TRBV7-9

CDR3aa: CASSEIRGANEQFF
CDR3nt: TGTGCCAGCAGTGAAATACGGGGGGCCAATGAGCAGTTCTTC
j_gene: TRBJ2-1
abundance: .
d_gene: .
v_gene: TRBV2

CDR3aa: CASSLAAGGLKFGNTIYF
CDR3nt: TGTGCCAGCAGTTTGGCGGCAGGGGGCCTCAAGTTTGGAAACACCATATATTTT
j_gene: TRBJ1-3
abundance: many
d_gene: TRBD1
v_gene: TRBV28

CDR3aa: CSARDRMLLNTEAFF
CDR3nt: TGCAGCGCAAGGGACAGGATGCTTTTGAACACTGAAGCTTTCTTT
j_gene: TRBJ1-1
abundance: .
d_gene: TRBD1
v_gene: TRBV29-1

CDR3aa: CASSLGTSVYNEQFF
CDR3nt: TGTGCCAGCAGCTTAGGAACTAGCGTTTACAATGAGCAGTTCTTC
j_gene: TRBJ2-1
abundance: .
d_gene: TRBD2
v_gene: TRBV7-2

CDR3aa: CATRQGAKHTEAFF
CDR3nt: TGTGCCACCCGACAGGGGGCAAAACACACTGAAGCTTTCTTT
j_gene: TRBJ1-1
abundance: .
d_gene: TRBD1
v_gene: TRBV10-3

CDR3aa: CASSYARETEAFF
CDR3nt: TGTGCCAGCAGTTACGCACGGGAGACTGAAGCTTTCTTT
j_gene: TRBJ1-1
abundance: few
d_gene: .
v_gene: TRBV6-5

CDR3aa: CASSPKLGATTEAFF
CDR3nt: TGTGCCAGCAGCCCAAAACTGGGGGCGACGACTGAAGCTTTCTTT
j_gene: TRBJ1-1
abundance: .
d_gene: .
v_gene: TRBV7-8

CDR3aa: CATRGGAETQYF
CDR3nt: TGTGCCACCAGAGGGGGCGCGGAGACCCAGTACTTC
j_gene: TRBJ2-5
abundance: .
d_gene: TRBD1
v_gene: TRBV24-1

CDR3aa: CASSRGSYEQYF
CDR3nt: TGTGCCAGCAGTCGGGGGTCCTACGAGCAGTACTTC
j_gene: TRBJ2-7
abundance: many
d_gene: .
v_gene: TRBV12-3/TRBV12-4

CDR3aa: CASSPRVSEQFF
CDR3nt: TGTGCCAGTAGTCCCCGGGTAAGTGAGCAGTTCTTC
j_gene: TRBJ2-1
abundance: .
d_gene: .
v_gene: TRBV19

CDR3aa: CASSRGQDFVEQFF
CDR3nt: TGTGCCAGCAGTCGAGGACAAGATTTTGTTGAGCAGTTCTTC
j_gene: TRBJ2-1
abundance: many
d_gene: .
v_gene: TRBV6-4